The present T cell receptor beta chain was sequenced within a study of cytomegalovirus exposure and HLA in healthy donors. Study context: The 95 to 150 validation repertoires, a later analysis reported, used the same platform as the roughly 710 first-cohort repertoires.

Study-level points and caveats: First-cohort TCR clusters were later found to tend to co-occur in the roughly 120 validation repertoires. For cytomegalovirus status, the classifier reportedly gave diagnoses with high specificity and sensitivity. Researchers catalogued about 150 TCR beta chains as cytomegalovirus-associated.

The CDR3 consists of 16 residues. V shed 5 bases and J 4 bases; nucleotides not matched to a gene: 9. Germline lookup yields CDR1 SGHTA and CDR2 FQGTGA. Profiled with immunoSEQ multiplex PCR; TCRdb holds only in-frame clones, not every one. The sample has about 130,000 clones, roughly nine tenths seen once. Regarding this clone: What it binds is unknown.

This receptor was identified in a woman aged 18-35 years in good health and CMV-seronegative. The gene calls are TRBV7-3 and TRBJ2-3, with 10 nucleotides matching TRBD2. Sequencing was carried out using PBMCs. The DNA for the CDR3 is TGTGCCAGCAGCCTAAGCGGGGGGGCCAATCCAGATACGCAGTATTTT. This gives the protein CASSLSGGANPDTQYF.